The sequence of this T cell receptor beta chain was determined in a study of cytomegalovirus exposure and HLA in healthy donors. PCR was performed using 60 Vbeta and 13 Jbeta primers. The protocol was immunoSEQ multiplex PCR, while the TCRdb copy is restricted to in-frame clones and leaves out a portion. The table shows about 130,000 clones, with more than 70% occurring only once. In regard to this clone: Antigen: not known.

Germline CDR1 reads MNHEY; CDR2 reads SMNVEV (reference sequence). The V and J ends lost 5 bases and 14 bases, in that order; junction bases with no gene match: 6. CDR3 length: 13 residues. The study, taken as a whole, reports: Rarity characterized most TCR sequences, yet some public TCRs appeared in many donors.

The chain joins TRBV27 to TRBJ1-6, with 10 bases lining up with TRBD1. The TCR originated in a human donor in good health. Sequencing was carried out using PBMCs. This chain's CDR3 is CASSPRTGGTLHF. The CDR3 nucleotides are TGTGCCAGCAGTCCCCGGACAGGGGGAACCCTCCACTTT.